The 12 T cell receptor beta chains reported below all come from one sample, sequenced in a study of Ad26.COV2.S vaccination and SARS-CoV-2 variants. Repertoires were generated with immunoSEQ multiplex PCR, while TCRdb's copy carries only in-frame clones and drops some. Of 350,000 to 450,000 clones in the sample, 80% to 90% are singletons; the top ten hold about 3.3%. The sample's treatment: roughly 18 received Ad26.COV2.S at low or high dose, single or two shots; roughly 5 received placebo; per-sample allocation not given. The investigators took samples on day 63 after the first vaccine or placebo injection. The sample consisted of peripheral blood, taken in a trial of Ad26.COV2.S vaccine versus placebo. The receptors here all came from a person aged 18-60 years who received the Ad26.COV2.S COVID-19 vaccine or a placebo.

The chain employs TRBV19 and TRBJ2-3; D might be TRBD2 (5 bases). V was shortened by 4 bases and J by 4 bases, with 12 bases between the two germline ends. In germline, CDR1 is LNHDA, CDR2 SQIVND (reference sequence). CDR3 length: 14 amino acids. CDR3 in amino acids: CASSRESPPDTQYF. CDR3 nucleotide sequence: TGTGCCAGTAGTAGGGAGTCCCCTCCAGATACGCAGTATTTT.

The chain is built from TRBV7-2 and TRBJ2-7, with 11 positions matching TRBD2. Germline V gene sequence: CDR1 SGHTA, CDR2 FQGNSA. The CDR3 spans 17 residues. The junction had 11 bases not matched to a gene; V was cut back by 4 bases and J by 3 bases. DNA for the CDR3: TGTGCCAGCAGCTACAAACCTAGCGGGGGGCCCAACTACGAGCAGTACTTC. Protein: CASSYKPSGGPNYEQYF. Using reference TRBV7-2 and TRBJ2-7 for the parts outside the CDR3, the full variable domain is GAGVSQSPSNKVTEKGKDVELRCDPISGHTALYWYRQSLGQGLEFLIYFQGNSAPDKSGLPSDRFSAERTGGSVSTLTIQRTQQEDSAVYLCASSYKPSGGPNYEQYFGPGTRLTVT.

This chain joins TRBV2 and TRBJ2-1; the D gene could be TRBD1 or TRBD2 (5 bases each). V lost 6 bases and J 1 base, leaving 13 bases between the germline ends. The CDR3 totals 15 residues. CDR1 SNHLY and CDR2 FYNNEI come from the germline V gene. The CDR3 here is CASRGELGSYNEQFF. The CDR3 DNA is TGTGCCAGCAGGGGGGAACTTGGATCCTACAATGAGCAGTTCTTC.

The genes are TRBV11-2 and TRBJ1-2; a possible D gene is TRBD1 (5 bases). Germline V gives CDR1 SGHAT, CDR2 FQNNGV. The CDR3 spans 13 residues. Trimming took off 7 bases at V and 4 bases at J, with 13 bases between the two ends. DNA of the CDR3: TGTGCCAGCACCTTTACAGGATCCTATGGCTACACCTTC. Translation gives CASTFTGSYGYTF.

The chain carries TRBV20-1 and TRBJ1-5; D call uncertain. This CDR3 is 13 amino acids long. Germline lookup yields CDR1 DFQATT and CDR2 SNEGSKA (reference sequence). V was shortened by 3 bases and J by 4 bases, with 10 bases between the two germline ends. The CDR3 region has the DNA TGCAGTGCTAGTCAGAACCCTAATCAGCCCCAGCATTTT. Translated: CSASQNPNQPQHF.

This clone was recorded only once. The chain has TRBV24-1 and TRBJ2-2; D perhaps matches TRBD2 (7 bases). The CDR3 covers 16 residues. The germline gives CDR1 KGHDR, CDR2 SFDVKD. V lost 6 bases and J 0 bases, leaving 13 bases between the germline ends. The CDR3 DNA sequence: TGTGCCACCAGTAGGGGGGGATACCCGAACACCGGGGAGCTGTTTTTT. Protein sequence: CATSRGGYPNTGELFF.

This chain connects TRBV2 to TRBJ2-2; D is unclear. Looked up from germline, CDR1 is SNHLY and CDR2 is FYNNEI. This CDR3 has 16 residues. Trimming took off 6 bases at V and 1 base at J, with 15 bases between the two ends. The CDR3 sequence is CASSPPLGGNTGELFF. CDR3 DNA sequence: TGTGCCAGCAGCCCTCCTTTGGGCGGGAACACCGGGGAGCTGTTTTTT.

The chain couples TRBV20-1 to TRBJ2-7, with D uncertain. The CDR3 is made up of 11 amino acids. V lost 7 bases, J lost 4 bases, and 11 bases lay in between. The V gene's germline CDR1 is DFQATT and CDR2 SNEGSKA (reference sequence). The CDR3 DNA is TGCAGTGAGGCAAGATCTTACGAGCAGTACTTC. Amino acid sequence: CSEARSYEQYF.

J is TRBJ2-3 and V is TRBV29-1, with unresolved D. The CDR3 runs to 10 residues. Between the trimmed V and J ends, which lost 8 bases and 2 bases, there was a span of 5 bases. Germline V gives CDR1 SQVTM, CDR2 ANQGSEA. The CDR3 loop is CSSYTDTQYF. Written as DNA, the CDR3 is TGCAGCTCCTACACAGATACGCAGTATTTT.

This CDR3 is CASSKGQEGSYEQYF. DNA of the CDR3: TGTGCCAGCAGCAAGGGACAGGAAGGATCCTACGAGCAGTACTTC. This chain links TRBV5-4 with TRBJ2-7; 8 nucleotides line up with TRBD1. V shed 4 bases and J 1 base; nucleotides not matched to a gene: 7. This CDR3 spans 15 amino acids. Germline CDR1 reads SGHNT; CDR2 reads YYREEE (reference sequence).

The J gene is TRBJ1-5, the V gene TRBV7-8; D remains unclear. CDR3 length: 14 amino acids. Per the germline V gene, CDR1 is SGHVS and CDR2 is FQNEAQ. V dropped 5 bases and J dropped 5 bases, with 13 bases sitting between them. For the CDR3, the DNA is TGTGCCAGCAGCGTACAGTATGGGGATCAGCCCCAGCATTTT. Amino acid sequence: CASSVQYGDQPQHF. Full variable domain (rest looked up from reference TRBV7-8 and TRBJ1-5): GAGVSQSPRYKVAKRGQDVALRCDPISGHVSLFWYQQALGQGPEFLTYFQNEAQLDKSGLPSDRFFAERPEGSVSTLKIQRTQQEDSAVYLCASSVQYGDQPQHFGDGTRLSIL.

This sequence joins TRBV6-5 and TRBJ1-4, with 11 bases matching TRBD1. Germline assignment: CDR1 MNHEY and CDR2 SVGAGI. V was clipped by 2 bases and J by 8 bases; unmatched bases: 4. The length of the CDR3 is 15 residues. The CDR3: CASSYGTGGREKLFF. In nucleotides, the CDR3 is TGTGCCAGCAGTTACGGGACAGGGGGTAGGGAAAAACTGTTTTTT.